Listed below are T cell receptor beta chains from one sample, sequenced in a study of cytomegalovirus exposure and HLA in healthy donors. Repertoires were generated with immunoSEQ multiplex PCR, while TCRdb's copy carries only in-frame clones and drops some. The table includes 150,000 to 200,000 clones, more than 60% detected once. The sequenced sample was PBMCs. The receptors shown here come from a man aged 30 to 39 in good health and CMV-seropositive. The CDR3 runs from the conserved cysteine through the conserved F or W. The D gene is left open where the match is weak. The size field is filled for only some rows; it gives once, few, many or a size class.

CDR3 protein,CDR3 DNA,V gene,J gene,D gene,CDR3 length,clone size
CASSYSHRNTDTQYF,TGTGCCAGCAGTTATTCCCACAGGAACACAGATACGCAGTATTTT,TRBV6-5,TRBJ2-3,.,15,.
CASSYSRDRVYEQYF,TGTGCCAGCAGTTACTCCCGGGACAGGGTGTACGAGCAGTACTTC,TRBV6-6,TRBJ2-7,TRBD1,15,.
CASSPPLAGVTGELFF,TGCGCCAGCAGCCCACCACTAGCGGGAGTAACCGGGGAGCTGTTTTTT,TRBV4-1,TRBJ2-2,TRBD2,16,few
CASSYSNYYGYTF,TGTGCCAGCAGTTACTCGAACTACTATGGCTACACCTTC,TRBV6-5,TRBJ1-2,.,13,.
CASSGKQGPGNEKLFF,TGTGCCAGCAGCGGAAAGCAGGGCCCTGGTAATGAAAAACTGTTTTTT,TRBV5-4,TRBJ1-4,.,16,.
CASSFGYEQYF,TGTGCCAGCAGTTTCGGCTACGAGCAGTACTTC,TRBV27,TRBJ2-7,.,11,.
CAIAHGQGFVYEQYF,TGTGCCATCGCCCACGGTCAGGGGTTCGTATACGAGCAGTACTTC,TRBV28,TRBJ2-7,.,15,.
CSVRTRYNEQFF,TGCAGCGTACGGACTAGGTACAATGAGCAGTTCTTC,TRBV29-1,TRBJ2-1,TRBD2,12,.
CASSQADTYTGELVLETQYF,TGCGCCAGCAGCCAGGCCGATACTTATACGGGAGAGTTGGTCTTGGAGACCCAGTACTTC,TRBV4-1,TRBJ2-5,.,20,.
CASSVDALAGGRGGELFF,TGTGCCAGCAGCGTAGACGCCCTAGCGGGGGGCCGGGGGGGGGAGCTGTTTTTT,TRBV9,TRBJ2-2,TRBD2,18,.
CAWSGGRTMGTEAFF,TGTGCCTGGAGTGGAGGGAGGACAATGGGCACTGAAGCTTTCTTT,TRBV30,TRBJ1-1,.,15,.
CASSQPFSGSLADTQYF,TGCGCCAGCAGCCAACCCTTTAGCGGGAGCTTGGCAGATACGCAGTATTTT,TRBV4-1,TRBJ2-3,TRBD2,17,.
CASSYNRDSYGYTF,TGTGCCAGCAGTTACAACCGGGACAGTTATGGCTACACCTTC,TRBV6-5,TRBJ1-2,TRBD1,14,.
CASSKPPSGSLSDTQYF,TGCGCCAGCAGCAAACCCCCTAGCGGGAGTTTGTCAGATACGCAGTATTTT,TRBV5-1,TRBJ2-3,TRBD2,17,few
CASRRDFQETQYF,TGTGCCAGCAGACGCGATTTCCAAGAGACCCAGTACTTC,TRBV27,TRBJ2-5,.,13,.
CASSSGGLAGGYEQYF,TGTGCCAGCAGTTCGGGGGGACTAGCGGGAGGGTACGAGCAGTACTTC,TRBV6-5,TRBJ2-7,TRBD2,16,.
CAIKKQSIYGYTF,TGTGCCATCAAAAAACAGTCAATCTATGGCTACACCTTC,TRBV10-3,TRBJ1-2,.,13,.
CATSRGDSGNQPQHF,TGTGCCACCAGCAGAGGGGACAGTGGCAATCAGCCCCAGCATTTT,TRBV15,TRBJ1-5,TRBD1,15,.
CASSPLDWAGTTNEKLFF,TGTGCCAGCTCACCGCTTGATTGGGCAGGGACAACTAATGAAAAACTGTTTTTT,TRBV18,TRBJ1-4,.,18,.
CASSLRGGRADAETQYF,TGTGCCAGCAGCTTACGGGGCGGGAGGGCCGACGCGGAGACCCAGTACTTC,TRBV11-3,TRBJ2-5,TRBD2,17,few
CAISGEGRYGYTF,TGTGCCATCAGTGGGGAGGGCCGATATGGCTACACCTTC,TRBV10-3,TRBJ1-2,.,13,.
CSERAGPDTQYF,TGCAGCGAACGGGCGGGGCCAGATACGCAGTATTTT,TRBV29-1,TRBJ2-3,.,12,few
CASSLSPGATNTGELFF,TGTGCCAGCAGCTTAAGCCCGGGAGCCACGAACACCGGGGAGCTGTTTTTT,TRBV7-2,TRBJ2-2,.,17,.
CASSRPNPYEQYF,TGTGCCAGCTCTAGACCAAATCCCTACGAGCAGTACTTC,TRBV6-5,TRBJ2-7,.,13,.
CASGPGQGIEKLFF,TGCGCCAGCGGTCCGGGACAGGGCATCGAAAAACTGTTTTTT,TRBV10-1,TRBJ1-4,TRBD1,14,.
CASSLARTSGDGSTGELFF,TGTGCCAGCAGCTTAGCGAGGACTAGCGGGGACGGTTCTACCGGGGAGCTGTTTTTT,TRBV7-6,TRBJ2-2,TRBD2,19,.
CASGLETGGNQPQHF,TGTGCTAGTGGTTTGGAGACAGGGGGCAACCAGCCCCAGCATTTT,TRBV12-5,TRBJ1-5,TRBD1,15,.
CASSPGQPYEQYF,TGTGCCAGCTCACCGGGACAGCCATACGAGCAGTACTTC,TRBV18,TRBJ2-7,TRBD1,13,once
CASSTAGVMYEQYF,TGCGCCAGCAGTACGGCCGGGGTGATGTACGAGCAGTACTTC,TRBV5-1,TRBJ2-7,.,14,few
CASSFGTSGVTDTQYF,TGTGCCAGCAGCTTCGGGACTAGCGGGGTTACAGATACGCAGTATTTT,TRBV11-3,TRBJ2-3,TRBD2,16,.
CASSNLDRDLSPLHF,TGTGCCAGTAGTAACCTCGACAGGGATCTCTCACCCCTCCACTTT,TRBV19,TRBJ1-6,TRBD1,15,.
CASSVGPTGIFGQPQHF,TGCGCCAGCAGCGTGGGCCCGACAGGGATATTCGGTCAGCCCCAGCATTTT,TRBV5-1,TRBJ1-5,TRBD1,17,.
CATSRDRVRRDEQYF,TGTGCCACCAGCAGAGACAGGGTAAGGAGGGACGAGCAGTACTTC,TRBV15,TRBJ2-7,.,15,.
CASSPRGSYNEKLFF,TGTGCCAGCAGCCCGAGAGGCAGTTACAATGAAAAACTGTTTTTT,TRBV5-6,TRBJ1-4,.,15,few
CASSNRLAGGYEQYF,TGTGCCAGCAGCAACCGACTAGCGGGAGGCTACGAGCAGTACTTC,TRBV21-1,TRBJ2-7,.,15,.
CASSQEVGGSSGNTIYF,TGTGCCAGCAGCCAAGAAGTGGGGGGAAGCTCTGGAAACACCATATATTTT,TRBV4-2,TRBJ1-3,.,17,.
CASSGLDSNQPQHF,TGTGCCAGCAGTGGATTAGATAGCAATCAGCCCCAGCATTTT,TRBV25-1,TRBJ1-5,.,14,.